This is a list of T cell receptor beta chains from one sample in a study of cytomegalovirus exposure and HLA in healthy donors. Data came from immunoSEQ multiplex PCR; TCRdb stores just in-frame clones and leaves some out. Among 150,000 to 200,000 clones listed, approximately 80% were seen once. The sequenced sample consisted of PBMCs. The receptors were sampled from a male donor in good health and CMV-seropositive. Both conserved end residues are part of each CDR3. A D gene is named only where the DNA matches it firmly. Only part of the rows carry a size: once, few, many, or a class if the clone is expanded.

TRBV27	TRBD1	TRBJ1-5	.	CASNDRVGQPQHF	TGTGCCAGCAACGACAGGGTAGGCCAGCCCCAGCATTTT
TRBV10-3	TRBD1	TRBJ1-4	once	CAISLGQSTNEKLFF	TGTGCCATCAGCCTGGGACAGTCAACTAATGAAAAACTGTTTTTT
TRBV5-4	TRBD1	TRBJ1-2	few	CASSPGQGDGYTF	TGTGCCAGCAGCCCGGGACAGGGCGATGGCTACACCTTC
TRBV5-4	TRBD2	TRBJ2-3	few	CAVGTSGTDTQYF	TGTGCCGTCGGGACTAGCGGAACAGATACGCAGTATTTT
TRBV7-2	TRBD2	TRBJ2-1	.	CASSLVGLAGKNEQFF	TGTGCCAGCAGCTTAGTGGGACTAGCGGGAAAGAATGAGCAGTTCTTC
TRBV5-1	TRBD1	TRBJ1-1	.	CASSLGPGGSTPNTEAFF	TGCGCCAGCAGCTTGGGCCCAGGGGGGTCTACCCCTAACACTGAAGCTTTCTTT
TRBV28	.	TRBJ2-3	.	CASEGRRYTDTQYF	TGTGCCAGCGAGGGCAGGCGATACACAGATACGCAGTATTTT
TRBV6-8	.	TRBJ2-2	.	CASRETGNTGELFF	TGTGCCAGCAGGGAGACAGGGAACACCGGGGAGCTGTTTTTT
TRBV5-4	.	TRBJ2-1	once	CASSWNAGPTDNEQFF	TGTGCCAGCAGCTGGAACGCGGGACCGACGGACAATGAGCAGTTCTTC
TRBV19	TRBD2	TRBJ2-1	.	CASRRRAGNSYNEQFF	TGTGCCAGTAGGAGGAGAGCGGGAAACTCCTACAATGAGCAGTTCTTC
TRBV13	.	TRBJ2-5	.	CASSFRRRETQYF	TGTGCCAGCAGCTTCCGGCGGAGGGAGACCCAGTACTTC
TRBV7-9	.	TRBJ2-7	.	CASSSPGHHEQYF	TGTGCCAGCAGCTCGCCGGGACATCACGAGCAGTACTTC
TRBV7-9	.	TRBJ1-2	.	CASSPSQARGYTF	TGTGCCAGCAGCCCCTCACAGGCCAGGGGCTACACCTTC
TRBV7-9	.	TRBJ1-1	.	CASSLRQNTEAFF	TGTGCCAGCAGCCTACGACAGAACACTGAAGCTTTCTTT
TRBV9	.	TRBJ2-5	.	CASGVESWGETQYF	TGTGCCAGCGGCGTAGAATCCTGGGGCGAGACCCAGTACTTC
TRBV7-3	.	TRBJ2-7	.	CASSLDVGVTYEQYF	TGTGCCAGCAGCTTAGACGTAGGGGTTACCTACGAGCAGTACTTC
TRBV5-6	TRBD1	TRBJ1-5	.	CASSPGQGFNQPQHF	TGTGCCAGCAGCCCGGGACAGGGATTCAATCAGCCCCAGCATTTT
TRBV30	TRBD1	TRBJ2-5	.	CAWSGGTVQETQYF	TGTGCCTGGAGTGGGGGGACAGTTCAAGAGACCCAGTACTTC
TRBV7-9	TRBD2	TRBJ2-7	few	CSSSPRGGPISYEQYF	TGTTCCAGCAGCCCGAGGGGAGGGCCCATTTCCTACGAGCAGTACTTC
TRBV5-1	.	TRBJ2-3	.	CASSSQGASTDTQYF	TGCGCCAGCAGCTCACAGGGAGCAAGCACAGATACGCAGTATTTT
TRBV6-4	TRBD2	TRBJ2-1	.	CASSISETSGAYNEQFF	TGTGCCAGCAGTATATCTGAGACTAGCGGGGCCTACAATGAGCAGTTCTTC
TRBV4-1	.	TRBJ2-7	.	CASSQEGDSPYEQYF	TGCGCCAGCAGCCAAGAAGGGGACTCCCCCTACGAGCAGTACTTC
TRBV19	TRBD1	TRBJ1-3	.	CASSPLGQGNTIYF	TGTGCCAGTAGTCCCCTGGGACAGGGAAACACCATATATTTT
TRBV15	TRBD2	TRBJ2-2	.	CATSGGLASGELFF	TGTGCCACCAGCGGGGGACTAGCATCTGGGGAGCTGTTTTTT
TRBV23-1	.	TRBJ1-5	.	CASSHRERKEGNQPQHF	TGCGCCAGTTCTCACAGGGAGCGGAAGGAGGGCAATCAGCCCCAGCATTTT
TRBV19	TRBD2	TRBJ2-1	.	CASREREGLGPLQFF	TGTGCCTCGCGGGAGCGGGAGGGCTTAGGTCCACTTCAGTTCTTC
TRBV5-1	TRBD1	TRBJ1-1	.	CASSSGGTGTEAFF	TGCGCCAGCAGCTCAGGGGGTACGGGCACTGAAGCTTTCTTT
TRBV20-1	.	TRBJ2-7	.	CSAREGSEQYF	TGCAGTGCTAGAGAAGGGAGCGAGCAGTACTTC
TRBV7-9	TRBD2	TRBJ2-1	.	CASSLVASGSVNEQFF	TGTGCCAGCAGCTTAGTAGCTAGCGGGAGCGTCAATGAGCAGTTCTTC
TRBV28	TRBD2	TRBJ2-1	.	CASSPTGTSGTSSYNEQFF	TGTGCCAGCAGTCCTACCGGGACTAGCGGGACGAGCTCCTACAATGAGCAGTTCTTC
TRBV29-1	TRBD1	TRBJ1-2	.	CSVVPHRGVGYTF	TGCAGCGTTGTCCCCCACAGGGGTGTAGGCTACACCTTC